Sequencing of this T cell receptor (beta chain) was carried out in a study of Ad26.COV2.S vaccination and SARS-CoV-2 variants. Overall study findings and caveats: Analyses that measured TCR breadth and depth may have underestimated total T cell responses.

Data came from immunoSEQ multiplex PCR; TCRdb stores just in-frame clones and leaves some out. The repertoire consists of 440,000 or so clones, with about nine tenths occurring once and the leading ten covering about 1.7%. Note on this clone: The antigen remains unidentified.

As to treatment: roughly 20 received Ad26.COV2.S at low or high dose, single or two shots; 5 received placebo; per-sample allocation not given. Material that was analyzed had been drawn on day 63 after the first vaccine or placebo injection. In the vaccine, an Ad26 vector expressed the SARS-CoV-2 spike of the Wuhan strain. The CDR3 is made up of 16 amino acids. V lost 6 bases, J lost 4 bases, and 4 bases stayed unmatched. CDR1 and CDR2 from the germline V gene are SNHLY and FYNNEI. Sequences were derived from peripheral blood, sampled in a trial of Ad26.COV2.S vaccine versus placebo. The chain couples TRBV2 to TRBJ2-3; 16 bases fit TRBD2. The source of this sequence is a person between 18 and 65 years old who received the Ad26.COV2.S COVID-19 vaccine or a placebo. The CDR3 DNA sequence: TGTGCCAGCAGACCGGGACTAGCGGGGGGGCCAGATACGCAGTATTTT. Translated, it gives CASRPGLAGGPDTQYF. Filled out from reference TRBV2 and TRBJ2-3, the complete variable domain reads EPEVTQTPSHQVTQMGQEVILRCVPISNHLYFYWYRQILGQKVEFLVSFYNNEISEKSEIFDDQFSVERPDGSNFTLKIRSTKLEDSAMYFCASRPGLAGGPDTQYFGPGTRLTVL.